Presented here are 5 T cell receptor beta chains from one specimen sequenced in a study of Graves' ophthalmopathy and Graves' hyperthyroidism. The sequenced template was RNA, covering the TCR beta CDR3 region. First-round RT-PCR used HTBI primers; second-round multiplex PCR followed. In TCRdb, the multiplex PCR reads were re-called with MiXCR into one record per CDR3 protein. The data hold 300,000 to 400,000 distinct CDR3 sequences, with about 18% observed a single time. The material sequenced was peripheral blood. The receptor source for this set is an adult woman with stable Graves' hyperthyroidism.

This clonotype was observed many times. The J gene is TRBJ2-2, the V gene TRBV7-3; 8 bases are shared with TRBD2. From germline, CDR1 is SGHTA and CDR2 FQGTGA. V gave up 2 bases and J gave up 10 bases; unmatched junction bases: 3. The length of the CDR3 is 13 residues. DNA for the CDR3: TGTGCCAGCAGCTTACGGCGGGAGGCGGAGCTGTTTTTT. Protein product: CASSLRREAELFF.

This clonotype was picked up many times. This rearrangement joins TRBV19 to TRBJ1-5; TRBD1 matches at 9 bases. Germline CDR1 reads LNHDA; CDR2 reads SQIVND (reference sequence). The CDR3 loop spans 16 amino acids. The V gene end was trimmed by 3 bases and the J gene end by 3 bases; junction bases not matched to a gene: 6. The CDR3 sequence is CASSMRTGVTNQPQHF. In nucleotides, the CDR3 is TGTGCCAGTAGTATGCGGACAGGGGTAACCAATCAGCCCCAGCATTTT.

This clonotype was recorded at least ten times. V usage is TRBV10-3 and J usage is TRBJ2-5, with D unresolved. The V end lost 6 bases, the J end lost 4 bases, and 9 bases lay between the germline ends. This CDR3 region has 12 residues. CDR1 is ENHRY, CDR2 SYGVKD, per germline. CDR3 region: CAISTDGETQYF. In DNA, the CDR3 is TGTGCCATCAGCACGGATGGAGAGACCCAGTACTTC.

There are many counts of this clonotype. In nucleotides, the CDR3 is TGCGCCAGCAGCTCGACCGGGACGGTTACTAACTATGGCTACACCTTC. Translation gives CASSSTGTVTNYGYTF. This sequence joins TRBV4-1 and TRBJ1-2; tentative D call: TRBD1 (5 bases). CDR1 MGHRA and CDR2 YSYEKL come from the germline V gene. The CDR3 runs to 16 residues. V lost 5 bases to trimming and J lost 0 bases, with 16 bases between them.

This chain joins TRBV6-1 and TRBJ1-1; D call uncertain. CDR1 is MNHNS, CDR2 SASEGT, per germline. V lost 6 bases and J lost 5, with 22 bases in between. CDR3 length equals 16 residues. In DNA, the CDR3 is TGTGCCAGCAGCGTAGGAACCGATCCCAGTTGGACTGAAGCTTTCTTT. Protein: CASSVGTDPSWTEAFF.